The 4 T cell receptor beta chains presented below share a single source sample, sequenced in a study of memory CD4+ T cells and cytomegalovirus serostatus. The sort gate was single viable CD3+CD4+CD8-CD45RO+ cells for memory CD4+ T cells. Using immunoSEQ multiplex PCR, the repertoire was profiled, and TCRdb retains in-frame clones only, with some absent. Of 35,000 to 55,000 clones in the sample, just under 80% were seen once. Sequenced input: memory CD4+ T cells from blood. These receptors were obtained from an adult in good health and CMV-seronegative.

J is TRBJ1-4 and V is TRBV6-5; perhaps TRBD1 as D (5 bases). This CDR3 is 15 amino acids long. V was shortened by 6 bases and J by 8 bases, with 19 bases between the two germline ends. Per the germline V gene, CDR1 is MNHEY and CDR2 is SVGAGI. For the CDR3, the DNA is TGTGCCAGCAGGGAGGCAGGGCTGTATTCCGAAAAACTGTTTTTT. Translation: CASREAGLYSEKLFF.

This chain uses TRBV7-2 with TRBJ2-3, with 13 nucleotides matching TRBD2. Germline V lookup: CDR1 SGHTA, CDR2 FQGNSA. This CDR3 region has 14 residues. The V segment lost 5 bases and the J segment 7 bases; nucleotides outside the gene matches: 3. The CDR3 spells CASSRTSGGNTQYF. The CDR3 region has the DNA TGTGCCAGCAGCCGGACTAGCGGGGGAAATACGCAGTATTTT.

V usage is TRBV19 and J usage is TRBJ2-1; unclear D gene. Trimming took off 5 bases at V and 3 bases at J, with 8 bases between the two ends. Germline V gene lookup returns CDR1 LNHDA and CDR2 SQIVND (reference sequence). The CDR3 covers 13 residues. This CDR3 is CASSAWGYNEQFF. CDR3 nucleotide sequence: TGTGCCAGTAGTGCATGGGGCTACAATGAGCAGTTCTTC. The variable domain in full, completed from reference TRBV19 and TRBJ2-1, reads DGGITQSPKYLFRKEGQNVTLSCEQNLNHDAMYWYRQDPGQGLRLIYYSQIVNDFQKGDIAEGYSVSREKKESFPLTVTSAQKNPTAFYLCASSAWGYNEQFFGPGTRLTVL.

The genes are TRBV5-1 and TRBJ1-2, with a tentative D call TRBD1 (6 bases). Germline lookup yields CDR1 SGHRS and CDR2 YFSETQ. The CDR3 contains 15 residues. Trimming left V 0 bases short and J 2 bases short, with 11 bases between. This CDR3 is CASSLVGDTNYGYTF. Here the CDR3 DNA reads TGCGCCAGCAGCTTGGTGGGGGACACGAACTATGGCTACACCTTC.